The 23 T cell receptor beta chains listed next were all sequenced from one sample in a study of identical twins. Using its own MiXCR run on the 5' RACE reads, TCRdb lists one record per CDR3 protein. In the table there are hundreds of thousands of distinct CDR3 sequences, 15% to 20% of which are singletons. This sample also appeared in a second study, on T cells expressing NK-cell markers.

Sequenced material: PBMCs. These receptors all come from a woman between 18 and 30 years old in good health.

This clonotype has more than one count but fewer than ten. The genes are TRBV5-1 and TRBJ2-7, with TRBD1 identical over 9 bases. The CDR3 sequence is 17 residues long. Per the germline V gene, CDR1 is SGHRS and CDR2 is YFSETQ. The ends lost 4 bases at V and 0 bases at J; junction bases unmatched: 11. The CDR3, as DNA: TGCGCCAGCAGCCGGTCCGGGACAGGGACCCCCTCCTACGAGCAGTACTTC. Its translation: CASSRSGTGTPSYEQYF.

This clonotype was counted only a few times. The chain combines TRBV7-8 with TRBJ1-1; 10 bases line up with TRBD1. Germline values: CDR1 SGHVS, CDR2 FQNEAQ. This CDR3 comprises 17 residues. V dropped 9 bases and J dropped 6; count of bases not matched to a gene: 19. CDR3: CASYEGQGVPSIAEAFF. DNA of the CDR3: TGTGCCAGTTATGAAGGACAGGGGGTACCCTCAATCGCTGAAGCTTTCTTT.

CDR3 sequence (DNA): TGTGCCAGCAGTTTAGCGTCAGTTCACTTAGGGACAGATACGCAGTATTTT. It codes for CASSLASVHLGTDTQYF. The chain joins TRBV12-3 or TRBV12-4 to TRBJ2-3; D not resolved. The CDR3 loop spans 17 amino acids. The V and J ends lost 0 bases and 3 bases respectively, with 16 bases between them.

The rearrangement uses TRBV10-3 and TRBJ2-3, with 11 bases fitting TRBD2. Germline V gives CDR1 ENHRY, CDR2 SYGVKD. This CDR3 is 19 amino acids long. V gave up 5 bases and J gave up 0 bases; unmatched junction bases: 13. For the CDR3, the DNA is TGTGCCATCAGTAGACTAGCGGGAACATTGGGACCTAGCACAGATACGCAGTATTTT. Amino acids: CAISRLAGTLGPSTDTQYF.

This sequence joins TRBV27 and TRBJ1-4; tentatively, D is TRBD1 (6 bases). The V end lost 5 bases, the J end lost 8 bases, and 15 bases lay between the germline ends. The CDR3 loop spans 14 amino acids. Germline assignment: CDR1 MNHEY and CDR2 SMNVEV (reference sequence). DNA for the CDR3: TGTGCCAGCAGTATTGGGGGCTTCGGGGAAAAACTGTTTTTT. Its translation is CASSIGGFGEKLFF. Supplemented by reference TRBV27 and TRBJ1-4, the full variable domain reads EAQVTQNPRYLITVTGKKLTVTCSQNMNHEYMSWYRQDPGLGLRQIYYSMNVEVTDKGDVPEGYKVSRKEKRNFPLILESPSPNQTSLYFCASSIGGFGEKLFFGSGTQLSVL.

This sequence joins TRBV6-1 and TRBJ1-1, with unresolved D. V lost 0 bases and J lost 6, with 11 bases in between. Germline V CDR1 and CDR2: MNHNS, SASEGT. The length of the CDR3 is 14 residues. As DNA, the CDR3 is TGTGCCAGCAGTGAAGCGGGGTTAAGGGCTGAAGCTTTCTTT. Translating it yields CASSEAGLRAEAFF.

Only a few counts were recorded for this clonotype. This chain connects TRBV6-1 to TRBJ1-1; no clear D gene. The CDR3 is made up of 13 amino acids. The V gene lost 5 bases and the J gene lost 3 bases, with 10 bases spanning the gap. Looked up from germline, CDR1 is MNHNS and CDR2 is SASEGT. CDR3 sequence reads: CASSTGTYTEAFF. CDR3 sequence (DNA): TGTGCCAGCAGTACGGGAACTTACACTGAAGCTTTCTTT.

This clonotype was observed a few times. The V and J genes are TRBV2 and TRBJ1-2, with D possibly matching TRBD1 (5 bases). Germline lookup yields CDR1 SNHLY and CDR2 FYNNEI. This CDR3 has 14 residues. Trimming cost V 3 bases and J 3 bases, with 11 bases left between them. The CDR3 DNA reads as TGTGCCAGCAGTGAGACCAGGGAGGACTATGGCTACACCTTC. It specifies CASSETREDYGYTF.

The CDR3 here is CASSQDGTPGYEQYF. The CDR3 DNA reads TGTGCCAGCAGCCAAGATGGTACACCAGGCTACGAGCAGTACTTC. This chain connects TRBV3-1 to TRBJ2-7; D remains unclear. CDR1 is LGHDT and CDR2 is YNNKEL in the germline V gene (reference sequence). The CDR3 has 15 amino acids. Trimming took 0 bases from V and 3 from J, leaving 12 bases between them.

The table lists this clonotype with a few counts. This chain links TRBV27 with TRBJ2-1, with D hard to call. Germline lookup yields CDR1 MNHEY and CDR2 SMNVEV (reference sequence). The CDR3 covers 17 residues. Trimming shortened V by 2 bases and J by 0 bases, and 14 bases separated the two germline ends. The CDR3 DNA reads TGTGCCAGCAGTTTAAAGGTTTACCGGAGCTCCTACAATGAGCAGTTCTTC. This gives the protein CASSLKVYRSSYNEQFF.

This clonotype was seen a few times. The V and J genes are TRBV7-2 and TRBJ2-1; weak D call: TRBD2 (6 bases). With 8 bases removed from V and 6 bases from J, the gap between germline ends came to 11 bases. The CDR3 has 12 amino acids. CDR1 SGHTA and CDR2 FQGNSA come from the germline V gene. CDR3 region: CASLGGRNEQFF. For the CDR3, the DNA is TGTGCCAGCCTCGGAGGGCGCAATGAGCAGTTCTTC.

The genes are TRBV27 and TRBJ2-3, with 16 nucleotides matching TRBD2. CDR3 length: 19 residues. From germline, CDR1 is MNHEY and CDR2 SMNVEV (reference sequence). Unmatched junction bases numbered 9, after V lost 3 bases and J lost 3 bases. The CDR3 bases are TGTGCCAGCAGTTTTAGGGGACTAGCGGGGGGGGTGCCTACAGATACGCAGTATTTT. This gives the protein CASSFRGLAGGVPTDTQYF.

The chain employs TRBV12-3 or TRBV12-4 and TRBJ1-2; no firm D call. The length of the CDR3 is 13 residues. V was cut by 3 bases and J by 4 bases, with 9 bases left in between. The CDR3 is CASSFNGAYGYTF. CDR3 DNA sequence: TGTGCCAGCAGTTTCAACGGAGCCTATGGCTACACCTTC.

In DNA form, the CDR3 reads TGTGCCAGCAGCGTAGGAGCCAGTGGGGGCCATGAGCAGTTCTTC. Residues: CASSVGASGGHEQFF. The chain has TRBV9 and TRBJ2-1; D might be TRBD1 (6 bases). The CDR3 extends over 15 amino acids. The ends were cut back, 0 bases at V and 8 bases at J, with 15 bases in the middle. Germline-derived CDR1 and CDR2 are SGDLS and YYNGEE. Full variable domain (rest looked up from reference TRBV9 and TRBJ2-1): DSGVTQTPKHLITATGQRVTLRCSPRSGDLSVYWYQQSLDQGLQFLIQYYNGEERAKGNILERFSAQQFPDLHSELNLSSLELGDSALYFCASSVGASGGHEQFFGPGTRLTVL.

This clonotype was observed a few times. The V gene is TRBV18, the J gene TRBJ2-1; 8 bases are a match to TRBD2. V gave up 3 bases and J gave up 9 bases; unmatched junction bases: 10. Germline CDR1 is KGHSH and CDR2 is LQKENI. The CDR3 is made up of 15 amino acids. CDR3 protein: CASSPPGLGAGEQFF. The CDR3 DNA follows: TGTGCCAGCTCACCCCCGGGACTAGGGGCGGGTGAGCAGTTCTTC.

CDR3 DNA sequence: TGTGCCAGCAGTTTATCGCCCCGGCCCGGCACAGATACGCAGTATTTT. It specifies CASSLSPRPGTDTQYF. V gene TRBV27 combines with J gene TRBJ2-3; no clear D. With 0 bases removed from V and 1 base from J, the gap between germline ends came to 11 bases. The CDR3 totals 16 residues. Germline V lookup: CDR1 MNHEY, CDR2 SMNVEV (reference sequence).

This clonotype was recorded a few times. This chain links TRBV29-1 with TRBJ2-7; 16 nucleotides agree with TRBD2. V lost 6 bases and J lost 0; bases outside the gene matches: 11. CDR1 is SQVTM, CDR2 ANQGSEA, per germline. The CDR3 has 18 amino acids. Here the CDR3 DNA reads TGCAGCGTGAGACCGGGACTAGCGGGGGGGGAAAGCTCCTACGAGCAGTACTTC. Amino acids: CSVRPGLAGGESSYEQYF.

This clonotype was counted a few times. The chain couples TRBV6-6 to TRBJ1-1; no clear D gene. Deletions cut 7 bases from V and 6 bases from J, with 9 bases between. Per germline, CDR1 MNHNY and CDR2 SVGAGI (reference sequence). This CDR3 comprises 11 residues. CDR3 nucleotides: TGTGCCAGCACCATAGGGTCTGAAGCTTTCTTT. It yields the protein CASTIGSEAFF.

The chain employs TRBV20-1 and TRBJ2-2; D could derive from TRBD1 or TRBD2 (5 bases each). The germline gives CDR1 DFQATT, CDR2 SNEGSKA (reference sequence). Between the trimmed V and J ends, which lost 0 bases and 3 bases, there was a span of 8 bases. The CDR3 has 14 amino acids. CDR3 DNA sequence: TGCAGTGCTAGAGATGAGGGGTACACCGGGGAGCTGTTTTTT. Protein product: CSARDEGYTGELFF.

This clonotype was counted only a few times. The chain uses TRBV14 and TRBJ2-7, with D unresolved. The V gene's germline CDR1 is SGHDN and CDR2 FVKESK. The CDR3 covers 12 residues. V dropped 1 base and J dropped 4 bases, with 5 bases sitting between them. CDR3 protein: CASSQVKYEQYF. CDR3 bases: TGTGCCAGCAGCCAAGTTAAATACGAGCAGTACTTC.

Only a few counts were recorded for this clonotype. V gene TRBV20-1 combines with J gene TRBJ1-2; TRBD1 is a possible D gene (6 bases). This CDR3 is built from 13 residues. The V gene lost 0 bases and the J gene lost 6 bases, with 11 bases spanning the gap. Per the germline V gene, CDR1 is DFQATT and CDR2 is SNEGSKA (reference sequence). Written as DNA, the CDR3 is TGCAGTGCTAGAGATGTCAGGGGCCATGGCTACACCTTC. Translation: CSARDVRGHGYTF.

V and J are TRBV20-1 and TRBJ1-5; tentative D call: TRBD1 (6 bases). Germline V CDR1 and CDR2: DFQATT, SNEGSKA (reference sequence). V was cut by 5 bases and J by 0 bases, with 14 bases left in between. The CDR3 spans 15 residues. CDR3 residues: CSAPATGDSNQPQHF. CDR3 in DNA: TGCAGTGCTCCTGCGACAGGAGATAGCAATCAGCCCCAGCATTTT.

This chain uses TRBV29-1 with TRBJ2-3, with D possibly being TRBD2 (6 bases). The CDR3 is made up of 14 amino acids. Trimming cost V 3 bases and J 5 bases, with 15 bases left between them. Germline V gene sequence: CDR1 SQVTM, CDR2 ANQGSEA. CDR3 region: CSVELGTSRDTQYF. The CDR3 bases are TGCAGCGTTGAGCTAGGCACTAGCCGAGATACGCAGTATTTT.